The entry below describes one T cell receptor beta chain. The antigen remains undetermined. Assay: immunoSEQ multiplex PCR; the TCRdb copy retains only in-frame clones and omits some. The profile covers 100,000 to 150,000 clones, with roughly 85% appearing a single time and about 8.6% taken by the ten largest. The entry originates in a study of T cell responses to AZD1222 COVID-19 vaccine. Germline-derived CDR1 and CDR2 are MGHRA and YSYEKL. With V trimmed by 1 base and J by 3 bases, 6 bases remained unmatched. This CDR3 has 15 amino acids. Findings of the study overall: Spike was spanned by vaccine-associated CD4 TCRs, which were dominant at 160-218 and 743-854. Donor demographics were predominantly white British with a female majority; clonal diversity may be underestimated. Two AZD1222 doses significantly raised spike-specific TCR breadth and depth over controls.

Specimen: peripheral blood, collected on day 0 of AZD1222 vaccination. The chain combines TRBV4-1 with TRBJ2-7, with 7 bases fitting TRBD2. The origin of this receptor is an adult in good health. The CDR3 DNA reads TGCGCCAGCAGCCAAGGTAATGCGGGAGACTACGAGCAGTACTTC. Amino acids: CASSQGNAGDYEQYF.